This record concerns one TCR beta chain sequence. Antigen specificity is unknown. A much larger clonotype is one base distant, so this may be a read error. This CDR3 region has 15 residues. Germline CDR1 and CDR2: SGHRS and YFSETQ. The ends were cut back, 6 bases at V and 0 bases at J, with 12 bases in the middle. Samples came from axillary lymph nodes draining the breast cancer. This sample is part of a study of breast tumors, draining lymph nodes, adjacent tissues. Study observations and caveats: Tumors had less TCR diversity than lymph nodes, more than nontumor tissue. That most tumor T cells come from lymph nodes remained unproven.

One entry per CDR3 protein, called by TCRdb with MiXCR from the multiplex PCR reads. The data contain 100,000 to 150,000 distinct CDR3 sequences, about a fifth of them singletons. This chain links TRBV5-1 with TRBJ2-2, with D uncertain. The source of this sequence is a female donor with breast cancer. Some clones in this sample may be carry-over from other donors' samples. The specimen sequenced was axillary lymph node tissue. CDR3 DNA sequence: TGCGCCAGCAAAATTTCAAGTTCGAACACCGGGGAGCTGTTTTTT. This encodes CASKISSSNTGELFF.